What follows is one T cell receptor beta chain and its context. A much larger clone lies a single base off, so this may be a read error. The CDR3 has 13 residues. The germline V gene has CDR1 MNHEY and CDR2 SVGAGI. TCR beta CDR3 region amplification was performed from RNA transcripts. Primed by the HTBI set, a first-round RT-PCR was run on the TCR CDR3. MiXCR was run by TCRdb on the multiplex PCR reads, yielding one entry per CDR3 protein. The repertoire has roughly 800,000 distinct CDR3 sequences, 38% of them found once; the top ten carry about 9%. The record originates from a study of T cells in Graves' hyperthyroidism and ophthalmopathy.

This clonotype was sampled from a young man with Graves' hyperthyroidism. The chain is built from TRBV6-5 and TRBJ1-3; D may be TRBD1 (6 bases). The sequenced material came from blood. CDR3 residues: CASGQHSGNTIHF. In nucleotides, the CDR3 is TGTGCCAGCGGACAGCACTCTGGAAACACCATACATTTT.